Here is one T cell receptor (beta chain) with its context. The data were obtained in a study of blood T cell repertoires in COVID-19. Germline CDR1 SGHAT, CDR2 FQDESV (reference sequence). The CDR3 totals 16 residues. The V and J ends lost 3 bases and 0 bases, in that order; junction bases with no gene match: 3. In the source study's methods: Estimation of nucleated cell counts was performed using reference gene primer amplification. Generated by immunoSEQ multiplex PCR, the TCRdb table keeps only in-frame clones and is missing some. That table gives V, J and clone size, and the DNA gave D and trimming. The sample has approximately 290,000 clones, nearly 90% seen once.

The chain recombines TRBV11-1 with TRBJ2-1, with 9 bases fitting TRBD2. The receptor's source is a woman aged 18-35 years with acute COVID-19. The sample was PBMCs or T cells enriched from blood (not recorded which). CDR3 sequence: CASSFLAGTSYNEQFF. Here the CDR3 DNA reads TGTGCCAGCAGCTTCCTAGCGGGGACCTCCTACAATGAGCAGTTCTTC.